These 11 T cell receptor beta chains were all obtained from the same sample, sequenced in a study of cytomegalovirus exposure and HLA in healthy donors. A multiplex PCR was run with 60 Vbeta primers and 13 Jbeta primers. Sequencing used immunoSEQ multiplex PCR; TCRdb keeps in-frame clones, though not all of them. This table holds about 94,000 clones, approximately 76% found once. Sequencing was carried out using PBMCs. The source of these receptors is a man aged 35 to 55 in good health and CMV-seropositive.

The rearrangement uses TRBV10-3 and TRBJ2-5; D remains ambiguous. V gave up 8 bases and J gave up 1 base, with 11 bases separating them. The CDR3 length is 13 residues. The germline V gene has CDR1 ENHRY and CDR2 SYGVKD. CDR3 region: CAISSNTQETQYF. As DNA, the CDR3 is TGTGCCATCTCCTCTAATACCCAAGAGACCCAGTACTTC.

The rearrangement uses TRBV28 and TRBJ2-2, with D possibly matching TRBD1 (6 bases). V lost 6 bases and J 1 base, leaving 18 bases between the germline ends. Germline loops: CDR1 MDHEN, CDR2 SYDVKM. The CDR3 length is 17 residues. CDR3 region: CASSPPAGTKNTGELFF. The DNA for the CDR3 is TGTGCCAGCAGCCCTCCGGCCGGGACAAAGAACACCGGGGAGCTGTTTTTT.

V usage is TRBV11-2 and J usage is TRBJ2-7; TRBD2 might be the D (5 bases). The V gene lost 1 base and the J gene lost 5 bases, with 6 bases spanning the gap. This CDR3 is 12 amino acids long. The germline CDR1 and CDR2 sequences are SGHAT and FQNNGV. CDR3 protein: CASSLAGDEQYF. The CDR3 DNA reads as TGTGCCAGCAGCTTAGCCGGGGACGAGCAGTACTTC.

The gene calls are TRBV19 and TRBJ2-3; tentative D call: TRBD1 (6 bases). CDR3 size: 13 residues. V was shortened by 6 bases and J by 3 bases, with 10 bases between the two germline ends. Germline V CDR1 and CDR2: LNHDA, SQIVND (reference sequence). The CDR3 nucleotides read TGTGCCAGTAGGGACAGCCCGACAGATACGCAGTATTTT. Translation gives CASRDSPTDTQYF. Supplemented by reference TRBV19 and TRBJ2-3, the full variable domain reads DGGITQSPKYLFRKEGQNVTLSCEQNLNHDAMYWYRQDPGQGLRLIYYSQIVNDFQKGDIAEGYSVSREKKESFPLTVTSAQKNPTAFYLCASRDSPTDTQYFGPGTRLTVL.

The V call is TRBV7-2, the J call TRBJ2-7; maybe TRBD1 (6 bases). Germline V gives CDR1 SGHTA, CDR2 FQGNSA. The CDR3 is 15 amino acids. V shed 1 base and J shed 4 bases, with 14 bases lying between them. The CDR3 sequence is CASSLGGPSRYEQYF. The DNA of the CDR3 is TGTGCCAGCAGCTTAGGGGGGCCTAGTAGATACGAGCAGTACTTC.

The chain combines TRBV6-1 with TRBJ2-1; 7 bases are a match to TRBD2. V trimming: 0 bases; J trimming: 15 bases; junction bases outside the gene matches: 5. Looked up from germline, CDR1 is MNHNS and CDR2 is SASEGT. This CDR3 is 12 amino acids long. The CDR3 DNA reads as TGTGCCAGCAGTGAAGCGCGGGGGATCGGGTTCTTC. Translation gives CASSEARGIGFF.

This clone was detected only a few times. V gene TRBV25-1 combines with J gene TRBJ2-1, with D maybe TRBD2 (5 bases). V shed 4 bases and J shed 0 bases, with 10 bases lying between them. This CDR3 contains 15 residues. Looked up from germline, CDR1 is MGHDK and CDR2 is SYGVNS. CDR3 sequence (DNA): TGTGCCAGCAGTGTGCGGGTGAGCTCCTACAATGAGCAGTTCTTC. Its translation: CASSVRVSSYNEQFF.

This clone was seen a handful of times. CDR3 residues: CASSLGVGAGPDTEAFF. CDR3 coding DNA: TGTGCCAGCAGCTTAGGTGTCGGCGCAGGTCCGGACACTGAAGCTTTCTTT. The chain recombines TRBV7-9 with TRBJ1-1; unclear D gene. Germline CDR1 and CDR2: SEHNR and FQNEAQ (reference sequence). This CDR3 is 17 amino acids long. V lost 1 base, J lost 3 bases, and 18 bases lay in between.

V is TRBV29-1 and J is TRBJ1-1; perhaps TRBD1 as D (5 bases). Germline CDR1 is SQVTM and CDR2 is ANQGSEA. CDR3 length: 16 amino acids. The V and J ends lost 4 bases and 3 bases respectively, with 21 bases between them. CDR3 nucleotide sequence: TGCAGCGTTGTAGGCCGTGGCCAGGGTGGGCACACTGAAGCTTTCTTT. Protein product: CSVVGRGQGGHTEAFF.

This chain connects TRBV4-2 to TRBJ2-1; 14 bases are a match to TRBD2. Trimming at V came to 2 bases and at J to 7 bases, leaving 4 bases not matched to a gene. Germline-derived CDR1 and CDR2 are LGHNA and YNFKEQ. The length of the CDR3 is 16 residues. The CDR3 DNA is TGTGCCAGCAGCCAACAGACTAGCGGGAGGGGGAATGAGCAGTTCTTC. Protein sequence: CASSQQTSGRGNEQFF.

The chain joins TRBV7-2 to TRBJ1-4; tentative D call: TRBD1 (5 bases). Germline V gene lookup returns CDR1 SGHTA and CDR2 FQGNSA. V lost 1 base and J 5 bases, leaving 8 bases between the germline ends. The CDR3 loop spans 14 amino acids. CDR3 residues: CASSLDRGNEKLFF. DNA of the CDR3: TGTGCCAGCAGCTTAGATCGGGGGAATGAAAAACTGTTTTTT.